The sequence of this TCR beta chain was determined in a study of T cell repertoires in cytomegalovirus infection. Study-wide background: Recently identified HLA-C-restricted CMV epitopes were used, and well-studied HLA-B-restricted CMV epitopes were used as well. Matching HLA type, along with CMV infection, was indicated by public TCR beta signatures. Regarding the study as a whole: The ex vivo response showed dominance by HLA-C-restricted CMV-specific TCR beta clonotypes. Carriage of CMV together with the relevant HLA was identifiable through cumulative public TCR beta family frequency.

Turning to this clonotype: Its matching antigen is unknown.

CDR1 and CDR2 (germline): SGHNT, YYREEE (reference sequence). V was clipped by 1 base and J by 2 bases, with 13 bases between them. CDR3 length equals 15 residues. TCRdb redid the calling of the reads with MiXCR, one entry per CDR3 protein. The sample carries approximately 910,000 distinct CDR3 sequences, roughly 30% recorded once. The receptor comes from a human donor in good health (CMV status not recorded). Some clones in this sample may be carry-over from other donors' samples. Sequenced here: cultured CD8+ T cells from PBMCs, sampled from culture after CMV antigen stimulation. The chain carries TRBV5-4 and TRBJ2-7; D perhaps matches TRBD1 (6 bases). CDR3 amino acids: CASSLLGANPYEQYV. DNA for the CDR3: TGTGCCAGCAGCTTGCTGGGGGCGAATCCCTACGAGCAGTACGTC.